This T cell receptor beta chain was retrieved from a study of shared clonotypes between healthy human individuals. Study-wide context: Three CD4 naive, three CD4 memory, two CD8 naive and one CD8 memory plate were used per donor.

For this clone: What it recognizes is unknown.

Genomic DNA of each subset was evenly split across several immunoSEQ plates. Sequencing was performed with immunoSEQ multiplex PCR; in TCRdb, only in-frame clones are kept and a portion is missing. This table holds 2 million to 2.5 million clones, around 95% found once. V dropped 2 bases and J dropped 5; count of bases not matched to a gene: 4. The CDR3 runs to 14 residues. The germline V gene encodes CDR1 ENHRY and CDR2 SYGVKD. Study results and limitations: Tissue TCR repertoires likely differ from these blood-only repertoires.

Sequencing used naive CD4+ T cells sorted from blood. Subset denoted: CD45RA+ positively selected. This TCR was recovered from a man aged 18 to 29 in good health. The chain is built from TRBV10-3 and TRBJ2-7; 9 positions agree with TRBD1. CDR3: CAISEGTGSNEQYF. CDR3 coding DNA: TGTGCCATCAGTGAGGGGACAGGGTCTAACGAGCAGTACTTC.